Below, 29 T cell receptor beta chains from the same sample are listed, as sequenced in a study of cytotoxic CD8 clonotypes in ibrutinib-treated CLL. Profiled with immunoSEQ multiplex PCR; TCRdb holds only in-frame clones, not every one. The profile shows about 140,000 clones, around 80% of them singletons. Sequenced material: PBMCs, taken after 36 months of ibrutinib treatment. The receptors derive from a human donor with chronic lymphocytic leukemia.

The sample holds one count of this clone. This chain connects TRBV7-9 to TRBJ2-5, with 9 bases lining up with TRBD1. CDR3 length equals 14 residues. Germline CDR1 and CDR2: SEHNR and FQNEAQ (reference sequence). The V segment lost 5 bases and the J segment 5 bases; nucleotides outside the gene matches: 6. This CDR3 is CASSPGQGRETQYF. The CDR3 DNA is TGTGCCAGCAGCCCAGGACAGGGGAGGGAGACCCAGTACTTC.

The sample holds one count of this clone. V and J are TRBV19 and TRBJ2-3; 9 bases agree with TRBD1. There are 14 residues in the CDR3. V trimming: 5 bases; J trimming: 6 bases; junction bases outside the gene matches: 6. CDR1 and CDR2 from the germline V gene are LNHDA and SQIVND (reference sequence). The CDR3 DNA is TGTGCCAGTAGTCCTGGGACAGGGTTGGATACGCAGTATTTT. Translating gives CASSPGTGLDTQYF.

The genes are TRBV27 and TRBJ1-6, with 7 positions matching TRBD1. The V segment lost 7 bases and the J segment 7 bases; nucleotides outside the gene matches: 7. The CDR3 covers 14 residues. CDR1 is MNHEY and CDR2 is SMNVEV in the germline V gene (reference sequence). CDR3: CASTNRGSNSPLHF. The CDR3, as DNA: TGTGCCAGCACAAACAGGGGAAGCAATTCACCCCTCCACTTT.

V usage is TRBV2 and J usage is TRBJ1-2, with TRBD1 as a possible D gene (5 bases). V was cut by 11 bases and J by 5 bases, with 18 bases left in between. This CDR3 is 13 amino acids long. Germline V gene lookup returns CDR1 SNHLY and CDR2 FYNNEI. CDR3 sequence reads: CAQAEGSGYGYTF. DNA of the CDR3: TGTGCCCAAGCAGAGGGGTCCGGGTATGGCTACACCTTC. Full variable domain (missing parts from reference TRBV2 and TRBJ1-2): EPEVTQTPSHQVTQMGQEVILRCVPISNHLYFYWYRQILGQKVEFLVSFYNNEISEKSEIFDDQFSVERPDGSNFTLKIRSTKLEDSAMYFCAQAEGSGYGYTFGSGTRLTVV.

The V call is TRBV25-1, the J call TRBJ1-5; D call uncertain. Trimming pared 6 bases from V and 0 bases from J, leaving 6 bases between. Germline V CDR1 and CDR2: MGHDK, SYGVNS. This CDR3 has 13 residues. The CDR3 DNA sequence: TGTGCCAGCAGGGAAAATAGCAATCAGCCCCAGCATTTT. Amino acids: CASRENSNQPQHF. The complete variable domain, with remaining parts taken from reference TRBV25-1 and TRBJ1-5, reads EADIYQTPRYLVIGTGKKITLECSQTMGHDKMYWYQQDPGMELHLIHYSYGVNSTEKGDLSSESTVSRIRTEHFPLTLESARPSHTSQYLCASRENSNQPQHFGDGTRLSIL.

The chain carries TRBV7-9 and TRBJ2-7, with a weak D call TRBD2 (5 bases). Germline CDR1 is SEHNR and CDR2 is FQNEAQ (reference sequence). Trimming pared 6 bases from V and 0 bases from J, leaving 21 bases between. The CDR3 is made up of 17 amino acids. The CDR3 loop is CASSQAVGTGSSYEQYF. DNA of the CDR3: TGTGCCAGCAGTCAAGCGGTCGGTACGGGGAGCTCCTACGAGCAGTACTTC. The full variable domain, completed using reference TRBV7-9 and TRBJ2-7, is DTGVSQNPRHKITKRGQNVTFRCDPISEHNRLYWYRQTLGQGPEFLTYFQNEAQLEKSRLLSDRFSAERPKGSFSTLEIQRTEQGDSAMYLCASSQAVGTGSSYEQYFGPGTRLTVT.

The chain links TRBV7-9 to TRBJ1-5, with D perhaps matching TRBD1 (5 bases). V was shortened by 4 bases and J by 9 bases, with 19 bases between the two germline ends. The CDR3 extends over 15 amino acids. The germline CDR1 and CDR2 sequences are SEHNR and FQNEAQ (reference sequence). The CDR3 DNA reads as TGTGCCAGCAGCTCGGCTGGGACGGCGGAGAGGCCCCAGCATTTT. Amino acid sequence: CASSSAGTAERPQHF. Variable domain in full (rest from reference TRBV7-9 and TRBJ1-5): DTGVSQNPRHKITKRGQNVTFRCDPISEHNRLYWYRQTLGQGPEFLTYFQNEAQLEKSRLLSDRFSAERPKGSFSTLEIQRTEQGDSAMYLCASSSAGTAERPQHFGDGTRLSIL.

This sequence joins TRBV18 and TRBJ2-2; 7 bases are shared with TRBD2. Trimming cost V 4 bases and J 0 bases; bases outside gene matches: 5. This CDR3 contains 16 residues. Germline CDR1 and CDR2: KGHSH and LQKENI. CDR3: CASSLSGLANTGELFF. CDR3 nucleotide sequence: TGTGCCAGCTCACTCTCCGGACTAGCGAACACCGGGGAGCTGTTTTTT. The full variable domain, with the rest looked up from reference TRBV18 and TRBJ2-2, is NAGVMQNPRHLVRRRGQEARLRCSPMKGHSHVYWYRQLPEEGLKFMVYLQKENIIDESGMPKERFSAEFPKEGPSILRIQQVVRGDSAAYFCASSLSGLANTGELFFGEGSRLTVL.

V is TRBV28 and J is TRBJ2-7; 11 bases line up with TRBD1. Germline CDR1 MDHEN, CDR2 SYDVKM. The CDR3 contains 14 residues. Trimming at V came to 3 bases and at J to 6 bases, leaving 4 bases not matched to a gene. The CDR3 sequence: CASSFPGQGVEQYF. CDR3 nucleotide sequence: TGTGCCAGCAGTTTCCCGGGACAGGGGGTCGAGCAGTACTTC.

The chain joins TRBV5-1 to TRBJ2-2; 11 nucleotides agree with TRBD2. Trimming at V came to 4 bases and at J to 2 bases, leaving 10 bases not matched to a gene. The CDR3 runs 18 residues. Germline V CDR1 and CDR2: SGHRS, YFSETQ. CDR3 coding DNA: TGCGCCAGCAGCGGGAGGTTGGGACTAGCGGTAAACACCGGGGAGCTGTTTTTT. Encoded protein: CASSGRLGLAVNTGELFF. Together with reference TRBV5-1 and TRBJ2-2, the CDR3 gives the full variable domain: KAGVTQTPRYLIKTRGQQVTLSCSPISGHRSVSWYQQTPGQGLQFLFEYFSETQRNKGNFPGRFSGRQFSNSRSEMNVSTLELGDSALYLCASSGRLGLAVNTGELFFGEGSRLTVL.

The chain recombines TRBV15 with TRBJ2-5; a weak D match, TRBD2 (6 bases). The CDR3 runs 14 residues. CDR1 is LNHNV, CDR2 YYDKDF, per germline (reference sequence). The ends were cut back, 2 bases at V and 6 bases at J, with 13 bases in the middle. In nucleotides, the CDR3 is TGTGCCACCAGCAGACGGCTAGCGTATCAGACCCAGTACTTC. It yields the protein CATSRRLAYQTQYF.

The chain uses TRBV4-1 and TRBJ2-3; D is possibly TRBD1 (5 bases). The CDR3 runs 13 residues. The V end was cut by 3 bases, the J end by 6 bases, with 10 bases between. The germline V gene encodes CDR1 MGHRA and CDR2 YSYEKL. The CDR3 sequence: CASSHQGTDTQYF. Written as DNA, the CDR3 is TGCGCCAGCAGCCACCAGGGTACGGATACGCAGTATTTT.

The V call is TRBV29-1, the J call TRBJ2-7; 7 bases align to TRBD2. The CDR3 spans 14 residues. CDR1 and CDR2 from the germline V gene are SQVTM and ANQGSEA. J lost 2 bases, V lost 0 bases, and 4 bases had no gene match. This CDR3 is CSVEEPSGPYEQYF. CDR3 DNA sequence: TGCAGCGTTGAAGAACCTAGCGGCCCCTACGAGCAGTACTTC.

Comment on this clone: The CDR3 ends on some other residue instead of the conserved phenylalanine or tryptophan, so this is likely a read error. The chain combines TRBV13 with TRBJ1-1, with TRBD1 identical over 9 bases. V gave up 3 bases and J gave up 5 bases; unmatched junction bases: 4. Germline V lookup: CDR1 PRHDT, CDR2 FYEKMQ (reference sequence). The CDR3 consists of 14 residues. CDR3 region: CASSLYRGLTEAFL. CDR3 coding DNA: TGTGCCAGCAGCTTGTACAGGGGGCTGACTGAAGCTTTCCTT.

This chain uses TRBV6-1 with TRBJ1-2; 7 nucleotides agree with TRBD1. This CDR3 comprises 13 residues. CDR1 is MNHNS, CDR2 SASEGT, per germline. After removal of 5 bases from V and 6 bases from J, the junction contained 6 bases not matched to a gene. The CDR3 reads CASSSRGQDGYTF. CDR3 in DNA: TGTGCCAGCAGTTCTAGGGGGCAGGATGGCTACACCTTC.

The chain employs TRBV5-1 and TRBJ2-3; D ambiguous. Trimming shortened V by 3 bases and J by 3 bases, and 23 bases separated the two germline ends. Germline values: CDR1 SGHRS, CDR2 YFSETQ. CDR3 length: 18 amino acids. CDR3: CASSSKMDRVRGTDTQYF. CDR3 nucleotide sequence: TGCGCCAGCAGCTCGAAAATGGACCGAGTTCGTGGTACAGATACGCAGTATTTT.

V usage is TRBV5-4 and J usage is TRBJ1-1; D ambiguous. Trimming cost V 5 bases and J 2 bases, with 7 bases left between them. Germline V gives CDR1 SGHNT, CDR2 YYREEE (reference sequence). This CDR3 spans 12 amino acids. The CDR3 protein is CASSPYNTEAFF. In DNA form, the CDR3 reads TGTGCCAGCAGTCCTTACAACACTGAAGCTTTCTTT.

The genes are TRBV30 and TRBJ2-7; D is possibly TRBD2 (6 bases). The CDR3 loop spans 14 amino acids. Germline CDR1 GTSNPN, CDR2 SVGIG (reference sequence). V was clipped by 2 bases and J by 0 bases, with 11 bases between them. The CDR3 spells CAWSSGGSSYEQYF. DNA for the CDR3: TGTGCCTGGAGTTCAGGAGGGAGCTCCTACGAGCAGTACTTC.

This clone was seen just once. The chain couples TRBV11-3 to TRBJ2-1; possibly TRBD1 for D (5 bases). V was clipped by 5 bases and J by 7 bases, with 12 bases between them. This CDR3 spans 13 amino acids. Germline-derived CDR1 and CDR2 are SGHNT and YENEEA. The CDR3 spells CASSRPKGNEQFF. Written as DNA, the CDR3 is TGTGCCAGCAGCCGCCCCAAGGGGAATGAGCAGTTCTTC.

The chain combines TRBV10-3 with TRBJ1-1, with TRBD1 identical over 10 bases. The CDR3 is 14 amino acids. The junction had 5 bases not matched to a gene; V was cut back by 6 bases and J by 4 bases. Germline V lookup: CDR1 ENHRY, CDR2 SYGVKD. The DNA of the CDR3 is TGTGCCATCAGCGAGGGACAGGGGAGCACTGAAGCTTTCTTT. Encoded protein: CAISEGQGSTEAFF.

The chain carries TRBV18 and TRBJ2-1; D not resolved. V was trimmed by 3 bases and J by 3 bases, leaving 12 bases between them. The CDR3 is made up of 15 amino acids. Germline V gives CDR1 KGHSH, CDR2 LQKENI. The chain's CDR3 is CASSPGQASYNEQFF. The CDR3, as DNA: TGTGCCAGCTCACCTGGGCAGGCGAGCTACAATGAGCAGTTCTTC.

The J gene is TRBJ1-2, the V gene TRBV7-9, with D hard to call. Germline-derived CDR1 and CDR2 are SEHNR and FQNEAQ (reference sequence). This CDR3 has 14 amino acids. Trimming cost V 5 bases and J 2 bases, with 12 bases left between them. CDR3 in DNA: TGTGCCAGCAGCCGTAATTCAGCGAACTATGGCTACACCTTC. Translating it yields CASSRNSANYGYTF.

The CDR3, as DNA: TGTGCCAGCAGCGGAGGGGATCCCAACCATGGCGGCTACACCTTC. Protein: CASSGGDPNHGGYTF. The chain carries TRBV5-5 and TRBJ1-2; TRBD1 might be the D (5 bases). The V gene lost 4 bases and the J gene lost 8 bases, with 21 bases spanning the gap. The CDR3 totals 15 residues. Germline V gives CDR1 SGHKS, CDR2 YYEKEE (reference sequence). The full variable domain, with the rest looked up from reference TRBV5-5 and TRBJ1-2, is DAGVTQSPTHLIKTRGQQVTLRCSPISGHKSVSWYQQVLGQGPQFIFQYYEKEERGRGNFPDRFSARQFPNYSSELNVNALLLGDSALYLCASSGGDPNHGGYTFGSGTRLTVV.

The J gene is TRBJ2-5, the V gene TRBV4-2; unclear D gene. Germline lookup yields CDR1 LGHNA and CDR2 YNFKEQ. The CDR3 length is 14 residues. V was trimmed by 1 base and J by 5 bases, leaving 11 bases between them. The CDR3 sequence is CASSQGATGETQYF. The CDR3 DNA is TGTGCCAGCAGCCAAGGGGCGACCGGGGAGACCCAGTACTTC.

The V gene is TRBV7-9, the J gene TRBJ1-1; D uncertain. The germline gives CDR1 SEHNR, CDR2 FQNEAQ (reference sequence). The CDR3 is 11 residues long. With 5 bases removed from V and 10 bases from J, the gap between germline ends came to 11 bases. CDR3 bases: TGTGCCAGCAGCACTAGTATGGGAGCTTTCTTT. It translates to CASSTSMGAFF.

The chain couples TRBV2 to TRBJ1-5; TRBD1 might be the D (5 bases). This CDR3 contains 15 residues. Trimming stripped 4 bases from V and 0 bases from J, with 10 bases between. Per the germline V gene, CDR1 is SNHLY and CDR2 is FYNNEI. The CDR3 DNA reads TGTGCCAGCAGTGGCGGACACGTTAGCAATCAGCCCCAGCATTTT. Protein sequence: CASSGGHVSNQPQHF.

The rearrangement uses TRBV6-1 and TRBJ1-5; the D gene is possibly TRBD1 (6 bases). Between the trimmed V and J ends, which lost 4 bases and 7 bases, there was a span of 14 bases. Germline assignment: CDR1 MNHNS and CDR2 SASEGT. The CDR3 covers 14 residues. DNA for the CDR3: TGTGCCAGCAGTGGTAGTGGACAGTGGCAGCCCCAGCATTTT. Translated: CASSGSGQWQPQHF.

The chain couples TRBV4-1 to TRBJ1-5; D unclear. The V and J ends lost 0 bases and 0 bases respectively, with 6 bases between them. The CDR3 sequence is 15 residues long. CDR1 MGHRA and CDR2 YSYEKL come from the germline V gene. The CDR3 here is CASSQEQFSNQPQHF. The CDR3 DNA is TGCGCCAGCAGCCAAGAACAGTTTAGCAATCAGCCCCAGCATTTT.

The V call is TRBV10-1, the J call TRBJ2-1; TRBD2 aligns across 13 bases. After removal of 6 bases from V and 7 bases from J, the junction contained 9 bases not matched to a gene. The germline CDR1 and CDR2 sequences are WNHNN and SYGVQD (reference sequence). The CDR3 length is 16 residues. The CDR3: CASSLGLAGTRNEQFF. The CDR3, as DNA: TGCGCCAGCAGCCTGGGACTAGCGGGAACTAGGAATGAGCAGTTCTTC.